One sample yielded the 12 T cell receptor beta chains listed below, sequenced in a study of blood T cell repertoires in COVID-19 (dated by TCRdb to the early 2020s). Libraries came from the immunoSEQ multiplex PCR assay. TCRdb retrieved this table from immuneACCESS and kept in-frame rearrangements only. Not all clones are present; in checked studies, unresolved V genes account for under half, and no reason is known for the remainder. The table for this sample lists 75,000 to 100,000 clones; less than 90% of them were counted only once. The top ten clones comprise approximately 1.8% of the sample. The specimen was peripheral blood. These receptor sequences come from a man aged 80 or over with acute or convalescent COVID-19.

The rearrangement joins TRBV6-5 to TRBJ1-1, with unresolved D. Trimming took 0 bases from V and 5 from J, leaving 7 bases between them. Germline V gene data show CDR1 as MNHEY and CDR2 as SVGAGI. CDR3 length equals 13 residues. The CDR3 is CASSYSRGTEAFF. The CDR3 nucleotides are TGTGCCAGCAGTTACTCGCGAGGGACTGAAGCTTTCTTT.

This sequence joins TRBV9 and TRBJ2-5, with D possibly being TRBD2 (6 bases). There are 16 residues in the CDR3. Trimming shortened V by 4 bases and J by 5 bases, and 21 bases separated the two germline ends. Germline V gene sequence: CDR1 SGDLS, CDR2 YYNGEE. The CDR3 here is CASSPSGGNGGETQYF. The CDR3 nucleotides are TGTGCCAGCAGCCCCTCCGGCGGGAATGGGGGGGAGACCCAGTACTTC.

CDR3 in DNA: TGTGCCATCAGTGAGTATGTCGGATCAGGATCAGATACGCAGTATTTT. Translated: CAISEYVGSGSDTQYF. The V call is TRBV10-3, the J call TRBJ2-3; no firm D call. With 1 base removed from V and 4 bases from J, the gap between germline ends came to 15 bases. The germline CDR1 and CDR2 sequences are ENHRY and SYGVKD. The CDR3 has 16 residues.

This clone appeared once. The gene calls are TRBV2 and TRBJ2-1, with D possibly matching TRBD2 (6 bases). V was cut by 8 bases and J by 0 bases, with 14 bases left in between. The germline V gene has CDR1 SNHLY and CDR2 FYNNEI. This CDR3 has 15 amino acids. The CDR3 nucleotides are TGTGCCAGCGGGGGGAGTTCGGGCTCCTACAATGAGCAGTTCTTC. This translates into CASGGSSGSYNEQFF.

The chain carries TRBV2 and TRBJ2-5, with TRBD1 as a possible D gene (6 bases). The germline V gene encodes CDR1 SNHLY and CDR2 FYNNEI. The CDR3 is 13 amino acids. V was clipped by 6 bases and J by 2 bases, with 10 bases between them. CDR3 residues: CASRRDTQETQYF. CDR3 bases: TGTGCCAGCAGGAGGGACACTCAAGAGACCCAGTACTTC. Variable domain in full (rest from reference TRBV2 and TRBJ2-5): EPEVTQTPSHQVTQMGQEVILRCVPISNHLYFYWYRQILGQKVEFLVSFYNNEISEKSEIFDDQFSVERPDGSNFTLKIRSTKLEDSAMYFCASRRDTQETQYFGPGTRLLVL.

The chain employs TRBV10-3 and TRBJ1-3, with D perhaps matching TRBD1 (5 bases). CDR3 length equals 15 residues. The V end lost 10 bases, the J end lost 2 bases, and 18 bases lay between the germline ends. CDR1 and CDR2 (germline): ENHRY, SYGVKD. For the CDR3, the DNA is TGTGCCACCAGGGAGGATGGAGGACCTGGAAACACCATATATTTT. As protein: CATREDGGPGNTIYF.

J is TRBJ2-2 and V is TRBV7-6; weak D call: TRBD1 (7 bases). The CDR3 covers 17 residues. The V and J ends lost 5 bases and 7 bases respectively, with 23 bases between them. CDR1 is SGHVS and CDR2 is FNYEAQ in the germline V gene. The CDR3 nucleotides are TGTGCCAGCAGCCAAAAGCGACAGGGAGGTTTAGACGGGGAGCTGTTTTTT. Protein: CASSQKRQGGLDGELFF.

The rearrangement links TRBV15 to TRBJ2-6; D not certain. Trimming took 5 bases from V and 0 from J, leaving 8 bases between them. Germline assignment: CDR1 LNHNV and CDR2 YYDKDF (reference sequence). This CDR3 is built from 15 residues. The CDR3 DNA follows: TGTGCCACCAGCGGGCCCTACTCTGGGGCCAACGTCCTGACTTTC. It is translated as CATSGPYSGANVLTF.

J is TRBJ2-7 and V is TRBV29-1, with 10 nucleotides matching TRBD1. This CDR3 contains 14 residues. V lost 5 bases, J lost 0 bases, and 4 bases stayed unmatched. Germline loops: CDR1 SQVTM, CDR2 ANQGSEA. The CDR3 region is CSVSGTGASYEQYF. The CDR3 DNA sequence: TGCAGCGTTTCTGGGACAGGGGCCTCCTACGAGCAGTACTTC.

The rearrangement uses TRBV6-5 and TRBJ2-5; 10 nucleotides agree with TRBD1. V gave up 6 bases and J gave up 5 bases; unmatched junction bases: 6. CDR3 length equals 14 residues. Germline V gives CDR1 MNHEY, CDR2 SVGAGI. In nucleotides, the CDR3 is TGTGCCAGCAGGAAGACAGGGGGCGCGGAGACCCAGTACTTC. Its protein product is CASRKTGGAETQYF.

The chain combines TRBV13 with TRBJ1-3; no firm D call. V was trimmed by 2 bases and J by 1 base, leaving 3 bases between them. The CDR3 contains 13 residues. Germline V gene sequence: CDR1 PRHDT, CDR2 FYEKMQ (reference sequence). CDR3 region: CASSLPSGNTIYF. CDR3 bases: TGTGCCAGCAGCTTACCTTCTGGAAACACCATATATTTT.

The CDR3 bases are TGTGCCAGCAGCTTCGGACTAGCGGGAGATTCTAAGTTCTTC. The encoded protein is CASSFGLAGDSKFF. J is TRBJ2-1 and V is TRBV9; 13 positions match TRBD2. This CDR3 comprises 14 residues. The germline V gene encodes CDR1 SGDLS and CDR2 YYNGEE. Losses at the gene ends were 4 bases for V and 14 bases for J; bases not matched to a gene: 9.